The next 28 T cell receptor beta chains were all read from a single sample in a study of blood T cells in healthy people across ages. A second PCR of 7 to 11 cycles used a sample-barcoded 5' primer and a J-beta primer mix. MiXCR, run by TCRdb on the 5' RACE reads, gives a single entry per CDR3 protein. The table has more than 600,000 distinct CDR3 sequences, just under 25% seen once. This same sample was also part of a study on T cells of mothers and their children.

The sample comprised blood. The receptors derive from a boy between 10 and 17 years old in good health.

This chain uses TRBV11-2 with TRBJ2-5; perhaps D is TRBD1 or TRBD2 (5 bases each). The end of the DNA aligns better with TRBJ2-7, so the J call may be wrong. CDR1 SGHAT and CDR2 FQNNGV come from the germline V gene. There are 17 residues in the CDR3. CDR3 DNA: TGTGCCAGCAGCCCTCCCCCTATAGGGACCGAGGAGGACGAGCAGTACTTC. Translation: CASSPPPIGTEEDEQYF.

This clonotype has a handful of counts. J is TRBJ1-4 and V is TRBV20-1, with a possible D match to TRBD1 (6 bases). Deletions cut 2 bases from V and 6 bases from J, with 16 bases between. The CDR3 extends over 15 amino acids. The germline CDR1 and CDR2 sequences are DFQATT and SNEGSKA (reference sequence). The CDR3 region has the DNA TGCAGTGCTAGACCACCAGGGGTACTGGATGAAAAACTGTTTTTT. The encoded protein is CSARPPGVLDEKLFF.

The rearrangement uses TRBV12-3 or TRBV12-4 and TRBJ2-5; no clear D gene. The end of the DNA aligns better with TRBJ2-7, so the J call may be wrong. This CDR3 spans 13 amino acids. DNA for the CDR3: TGTGCCAGCAGAACGACGAGCTCCTACGAGCAGTACTTC. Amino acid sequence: CASRTTSSYEQYF.

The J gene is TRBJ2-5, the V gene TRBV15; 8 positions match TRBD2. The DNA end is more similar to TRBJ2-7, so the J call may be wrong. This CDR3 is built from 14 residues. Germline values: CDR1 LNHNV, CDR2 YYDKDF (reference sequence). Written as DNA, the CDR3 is TGTGCCACCAGCGTCGGGAGGGTAACCTACGAGCAGTACTTC. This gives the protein CATSVGRVTYEQYF.

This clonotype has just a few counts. Here the CDR3 DNA reads TGTGCCAGCAGCTTAGGCTGGAAGGGTGCGCAGTACTTC. Translating it yields CASSLGWKGAQYF. This chain uses TRBV7-2 with TRBJ2-7, with D unresolved. Trimming pared 1 base from V and 9 bases from J, leaving 13 bases between. The CDR3 length is 13 residues. Germline V lookup: CDR1 SGHTA, CDR2 FQGNSA.

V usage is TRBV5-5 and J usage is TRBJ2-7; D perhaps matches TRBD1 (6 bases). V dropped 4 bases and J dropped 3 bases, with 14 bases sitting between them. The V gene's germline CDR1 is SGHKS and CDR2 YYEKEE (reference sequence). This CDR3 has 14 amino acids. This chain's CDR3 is CASSPTAGDYEQYF. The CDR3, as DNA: TGTGCCAGCAGCCCTACGGCAGGGGACTACGAGCAGTACTTC.

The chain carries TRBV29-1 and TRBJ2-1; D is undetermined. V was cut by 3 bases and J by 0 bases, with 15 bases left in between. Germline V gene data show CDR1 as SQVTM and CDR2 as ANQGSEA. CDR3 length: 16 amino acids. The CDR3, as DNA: TGCAGCGTTGATACGAACCCCCAGAGCTCCTACAATGAGCAGTTCTTC. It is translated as CSVDTNPQSSYNEQFF.

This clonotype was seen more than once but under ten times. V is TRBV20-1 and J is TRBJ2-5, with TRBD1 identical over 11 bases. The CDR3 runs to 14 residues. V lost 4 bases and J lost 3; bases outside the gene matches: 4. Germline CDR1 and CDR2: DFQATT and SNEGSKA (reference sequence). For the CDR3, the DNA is TGCAGTGCTACCGGACAGGGGGCGAAAGAGACCCAGTACTTC. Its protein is CSATGQGAKETQYF.

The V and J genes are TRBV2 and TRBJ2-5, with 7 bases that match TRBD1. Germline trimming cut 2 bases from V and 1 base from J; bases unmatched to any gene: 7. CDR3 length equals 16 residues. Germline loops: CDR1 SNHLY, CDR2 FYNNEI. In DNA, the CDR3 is TGTGCCAGCAGTGAACCAGGACAGGCTTTCCAAGAGACCCAGTACTTC. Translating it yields CASSEPGQAFQETQYF.

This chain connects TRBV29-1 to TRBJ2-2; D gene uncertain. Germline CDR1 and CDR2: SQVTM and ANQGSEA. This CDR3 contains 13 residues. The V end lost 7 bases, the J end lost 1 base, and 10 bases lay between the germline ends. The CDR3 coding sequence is TGCAGCGCTTGGCTAGGGAACACCGGGGAGCTGTTTTTT. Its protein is CSAWLGNTGELFF.

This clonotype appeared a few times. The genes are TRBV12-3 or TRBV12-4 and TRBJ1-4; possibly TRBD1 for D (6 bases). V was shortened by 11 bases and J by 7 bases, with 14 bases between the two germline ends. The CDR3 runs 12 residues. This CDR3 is CAAGQPREKLFF. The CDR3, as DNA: TGTGCCGCCGGACAGCCGCGTGAAAAACTGTTTTTT.

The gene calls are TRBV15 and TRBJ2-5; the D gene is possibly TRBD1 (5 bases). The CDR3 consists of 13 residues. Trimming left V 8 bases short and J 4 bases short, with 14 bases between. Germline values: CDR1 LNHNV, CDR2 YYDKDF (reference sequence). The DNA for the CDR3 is TGTGCCACCGGTTCCGGGCAGGGAGAGACCCAGTACTTC. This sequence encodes CATGSGQGETQYF. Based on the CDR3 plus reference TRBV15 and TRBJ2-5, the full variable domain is DAMVIQNPRYQVTQFGKPVTLSCSQTLNHNVMYWYQQKSSQAPKLLFHYYDKDFNNEADTPDNFQSRRPNTSFCFLDIRSPGLGDTAMYLCATGSGQGETQYFGPGTRLLVL.

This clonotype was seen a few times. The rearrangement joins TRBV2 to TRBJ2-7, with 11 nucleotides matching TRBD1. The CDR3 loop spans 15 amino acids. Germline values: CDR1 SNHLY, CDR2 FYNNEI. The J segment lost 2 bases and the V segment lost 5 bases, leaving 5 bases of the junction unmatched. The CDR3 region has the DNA TGTGCCAGCAGTCCCGGACAGGGGGCTACCTACGAGCAGTACTTC. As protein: CASSPGQGATYEQYF.

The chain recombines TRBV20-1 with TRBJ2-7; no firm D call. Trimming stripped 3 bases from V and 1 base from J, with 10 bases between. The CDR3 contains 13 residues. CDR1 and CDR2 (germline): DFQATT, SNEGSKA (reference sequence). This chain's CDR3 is CSASPQESYEQYF. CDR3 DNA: TGCAGTGCTAGTCCCCAGGAATCCTACGAGCAGTACTTC.

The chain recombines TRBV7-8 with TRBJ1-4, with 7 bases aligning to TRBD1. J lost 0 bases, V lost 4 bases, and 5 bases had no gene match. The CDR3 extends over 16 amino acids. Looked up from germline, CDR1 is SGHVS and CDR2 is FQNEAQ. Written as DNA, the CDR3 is TGTGCCAGCAGCTGGGACAGAGTTGCAACTAATGAAAAACTGTTTTTT. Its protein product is CASSWDRVATNEKLFF.

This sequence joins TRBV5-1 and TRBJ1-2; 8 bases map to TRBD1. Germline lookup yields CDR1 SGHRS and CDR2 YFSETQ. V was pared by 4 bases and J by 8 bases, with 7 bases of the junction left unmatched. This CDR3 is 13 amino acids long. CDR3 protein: CASSQDGQGGYTF. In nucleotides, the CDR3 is TGCGCCAGCAGCCAAGATGGACAGGGCGGCTACACCTTC.

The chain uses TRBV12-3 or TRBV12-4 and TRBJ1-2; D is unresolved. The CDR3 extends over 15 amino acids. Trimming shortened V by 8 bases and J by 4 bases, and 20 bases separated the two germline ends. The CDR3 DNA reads TGTGCCAGCGTCACGGGAGTAGGAGGTCGCTATGGCTACACCTTC. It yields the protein CASVTGVGGRYGYTF.

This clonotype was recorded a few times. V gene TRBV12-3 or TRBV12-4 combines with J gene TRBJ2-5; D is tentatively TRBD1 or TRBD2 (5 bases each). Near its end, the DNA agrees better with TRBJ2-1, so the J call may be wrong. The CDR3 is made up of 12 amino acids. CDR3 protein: CASSFRGDEQFF. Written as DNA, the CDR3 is TGTGCCAGCAGTTTTCGAGGGGATGAGCAGTTCTTC.

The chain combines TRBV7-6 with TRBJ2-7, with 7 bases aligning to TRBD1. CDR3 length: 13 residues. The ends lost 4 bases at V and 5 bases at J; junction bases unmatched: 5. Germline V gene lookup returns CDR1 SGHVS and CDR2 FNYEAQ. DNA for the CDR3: TGTGCCAGCAGCTCCGACAGGGTCCACGAGCAGTACTTC. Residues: CASSSDRVHEQYF.

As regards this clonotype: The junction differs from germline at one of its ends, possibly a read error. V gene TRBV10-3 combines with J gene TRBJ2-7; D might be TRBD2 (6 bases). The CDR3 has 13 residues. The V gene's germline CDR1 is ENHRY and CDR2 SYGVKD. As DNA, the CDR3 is TGCGCCATCAACGGCGGGGCGAACTACGAGCAGTACTTC. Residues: CAINGGANYEQYF.

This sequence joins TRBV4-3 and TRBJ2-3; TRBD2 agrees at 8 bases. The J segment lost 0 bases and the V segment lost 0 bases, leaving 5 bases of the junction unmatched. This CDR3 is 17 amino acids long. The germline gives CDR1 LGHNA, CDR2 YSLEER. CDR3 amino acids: CASSQDRGGSSTDTQYF. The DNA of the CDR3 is TGCGCCAGCAGCCAAGATCGGGGGGGGTCTAGCACAGATACGCAGTATTTT.

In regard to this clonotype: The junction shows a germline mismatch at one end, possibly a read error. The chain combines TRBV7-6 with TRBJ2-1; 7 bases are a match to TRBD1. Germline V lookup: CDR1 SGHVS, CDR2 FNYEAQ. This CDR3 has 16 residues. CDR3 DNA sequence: TGTGCCAGCAGCCCCGAGGACAGGTACTCCTACAATGAGCGGTTCTTC. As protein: CASSPEDRYSYNERFF.

The CDR3 nucleotides read TGTGCCAGCAGCTTAGAGGGACAGGGCAGCAATCAGCCCCAGCATTTT. Translated, it gives CASSLEGQGSNQPQHF. The rearrangement links TRBV11-3 to TRBJ1-5, with TRBD1 matching 9 bases. Germline-derived CDR1 and CDR2 are SGHNT and YENEEA. The CDR3 totals 16 residues. The V segment lost 0 bases and the J segment 1 base; nucleotides outside the gene matches: 1. The full variable domain, in which reference TRBV11-3 and TRBJ1-5 provide the parts outside the CDR3, is EAGVVQSPRYKIIEKKQPVAFWCNPISGHNTLYWYLQNLGQGPELLIRYENEEAVDDSQLPKDRFSAERLKGVDSTLKIQPAELGDSAVYLCASSLEGQGSNQPQHFGDGTRLSIL.

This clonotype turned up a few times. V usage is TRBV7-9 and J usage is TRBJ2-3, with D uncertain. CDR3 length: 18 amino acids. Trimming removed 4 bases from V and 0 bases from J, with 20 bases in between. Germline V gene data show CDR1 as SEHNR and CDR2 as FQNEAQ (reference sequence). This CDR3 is CASSSPLQDGASTDTQYF. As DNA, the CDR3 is TGTGCCAGCAGCTCCCCTCTCCAGGACGGAGCTAGCACAGATACGCAGTATTTT.

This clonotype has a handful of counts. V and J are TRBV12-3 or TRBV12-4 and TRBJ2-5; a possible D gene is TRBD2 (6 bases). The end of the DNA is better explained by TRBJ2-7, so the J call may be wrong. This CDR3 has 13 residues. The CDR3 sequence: CASIGGNPYEQYF. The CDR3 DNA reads TGTGCCAGCATTGGCGGGAATCCCTACGAGCAGTACTTC.

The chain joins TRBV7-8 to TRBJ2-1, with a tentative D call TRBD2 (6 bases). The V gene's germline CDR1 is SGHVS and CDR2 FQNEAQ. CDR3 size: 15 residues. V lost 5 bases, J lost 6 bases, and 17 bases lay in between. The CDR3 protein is CASSLGSTRSNEQFF. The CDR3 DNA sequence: TGTGCCAGCAGCCTAGGGTCGACTAGATCCAATGAGCAGTTCTTC.

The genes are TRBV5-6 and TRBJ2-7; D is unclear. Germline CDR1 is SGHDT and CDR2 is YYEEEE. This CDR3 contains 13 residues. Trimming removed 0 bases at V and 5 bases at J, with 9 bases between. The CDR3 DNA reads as TGTGCCAGCAGCTTGGTAGGCCTAAACGAGCAGTACTTC. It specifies CASSLVGLNEQYF.

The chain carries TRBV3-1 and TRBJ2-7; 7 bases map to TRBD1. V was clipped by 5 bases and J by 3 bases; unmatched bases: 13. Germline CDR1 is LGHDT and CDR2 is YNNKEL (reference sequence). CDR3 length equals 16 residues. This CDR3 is CASSFPIGTASYEQYF. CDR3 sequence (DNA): TGTGCCAGCAGCTTCCCGATCGGGACAGCCAGCTACGAGCAGTACTTC.